This T cell receptor (beta chain) was identified during a study of cytomegalovirus exposure and HLA in healthy donors. As for the study in general: Earlier findings included more than 95 million unique TCR beta sequences obtained from 150 million to 200 million T cells.

About this clone itself: Its cognate antigen is unknown.

General study points: Among TCR sequences, most were rare, though some public TCRs appeared in many donors.

From germline, CDR1 is ENHRY and CDR2 SYGVKD. The CDR3 contains 15 residues. With 5 bases clipped from V and 0 bases from J, the junction kept 3 bases outside the gene matches. A multiplex PCR was run with 60 Vbeta primers and 13 Jbeta primers. The data were produced by immunoSEQ multiplex PCR, yet TCRdb's version contains in-frame clones alone and is incomplete. The top ten hold 6.5% of the sample, which has 200,000 or so clones, 80% to 85% seen once. The chain combines TRBV10-3 with TRBJ2-1, with 8 bases lining up with TRBD2. The source of this sequence is a woman between 50 and 59 years old in good health and CMV-seropositive. The sequenced sample consisted of PBMCs. This CDR3 reads CAISSGGLSYNEQFF. CDR3 in DNA: TGTGCCATCAGTAGCGGGGGACTCTCCTACAATGAGCAGTTCTTC.